This T cell receptor beta chain was observed in a study of blood T cell repertoires in COVID-19. About the research overall: The cDNA or gDNA used as material had been derived from T cells, B-cell-depleted T cells, or PBMCs.

Study processing details: Counts of nucleated cells, estimated from reference gene primer amplification, were obtained. Clones were sequenced by immunoSEQ multiplex PCR, and TCRdb holds only the in-frame ones, with some missing. That table gives V, J and clone size, and the DNA gave D and trimming. The sample carries 250,000 to 350,000 clones, around nine tenths recorded once. Germline CDR1 and CDR2: SGHVS and FQNEAQ. V lost 1 base, J lost 7 bases, and 13 bases lay in between. This CDR3 has 14 residues. The sequenced material came from peripheral blood. This sequence joins TRBV7-8 and TRBJ1-2; a possible D gene is TRBD1 (5 bases). The receptor comes from a woman aged 55-70 years with acute or convalescent COVID-19. The CDR3, as DNA: TGTGCCAGCAGCTTAGGGGACTGGGGCTTTGGCTACACCTTC. Encoded protein: CASSLGDWGFGYTF.